This entry lists 27 T cell receptor beta chains sequenced from one sample in a study of blood T cells in healthy people across ages (dated by TCRdb to 2013 to 2016). The library was prepared using 5' RACE. For sequencing, an Illumina HiSeq 2500 was employed. A second PCR of about 6 to 12 cycles was run with a J-beta primer mix and a sample-barcoded 5' primer. TCRdb reanalyzed the raw reads on its own, using fastp at Q25 for trimming and MiXCR for clone calling, and kept in-frame beta chains. Records with the same CDR3 protein are collapsed into one entry carrying the most frequent genes and DNA. For this sample the table gives some 930,000 distinct CDR3 sequences, of which about 27% were detected only once. The top ten clonotypes cover roughly 10% of the sample. These data were also filed under a second study, of T cells of mothers and their children.

The sample was blood. The origin of the receptors is a woman between 40 and 50 years old in good health.

There are many counts of this clonotype. The J gene is TRBJ1-2, the V gene TRBV7-2; a possible D gene is TRBD1 (5 bases). This CDR3 comprises 16 residues. Trimming shortened V by 1 base and J by 2 bases, and 14 bases separated the two germline ends. Germline V gene sequence: CDR1 SGHTA, CDR2 FQGNSA. In DNA, the CDR3 is TGTGCCAGCAGCTTAGTCTACGACAGTGGGAACTATGGCTACACCTTC. Its translation is CASSLVYDSGNYGYTF.

The count of this clonotype is one. A much larger clone differs by one base, so this may be a read error. The chain joins TRBV7-9 to TRBJ2-1; 10 nucleotides agree with TRBD1. Losses at the gene ends were 2 bases for V and 15 bases for J; bases not matched to a gene: 10. The germline CDR1 and CDR2 sequences are SEHNR and FQNEAQ (reference sequence). The length of the CDR3 is 14 residues. The CDR3 loop reads CASSLTETGGFTFF. The CDR3 bases are TGTGCCAGCAGCTTAACCGAGACAGGGGGCTTCACGTTCTTC.

This clonotype was seen many times. J is TRBJ2-7 and V is TRBV15; a weak D match, TRBD1 (6 bases). The V end lost 0 bases, the J end lost 3 bases, and 18 bases lay between the germline ends. CDR1 LNHNV and CDR2 YYDKDF come from the germline V gene (reference sequence). The CDR3 loop spans 17 amino acids. The CDR3, as DNA: TGTGCCACCAGCAGAGAGAAGGGGACAAGATTCCTCTACGAGCAGTACTTC. Translation gives CATSREKGTRFLYEQYF.

This clonotype was seen a few times. The V gene is TRBV12-3 or TRBV12-4, the J gene TRBJ2-7; a possible D gene is TRBD1 (6 bases). The CDR3 totals 16 residues. Trimming took 6 bases from V and 2 from J, leaving 20 bases between them. The CDR3 bases are TGTGCCAGCAGACCTGGAGCGGTGGGGGCTGCCTACGAGCAGTACTTC. Its translation is CASRPGAVGAAYEQYF.

Only one count was recorded for this clonotype. The junction and the germline gene differ at one end; a read error may be behind it. The chain uses TRBV4-3 and TRBJ2-2, with D perhaps assigned TRBD1 or TRBD2 (6 bases each). The germline gives CDR1 LGHNA, CDR2 YSLEER. This CDR3 contains 14 residues. DNA for the CDR3: TGCGCCAGCAGCCAAGATAGACGTAGGGGGGAGCGGTTTTTT. This encodes CASSQDRRRGERFF.

V usage is TRBV27 and J usage is TRBJ1-4, with TRBD1 as a possible D gene (6 bases). V shed 2 bases and J shed 7 bases, with 11 bases lying between them. This CDR3 has 14 amino acids. Germline V gene sequence: CDR1 MNHEY, CDR2 SMNVEV (reference sequence). In DNA, the CDR3 is TGTGCCAGCAGTTTAGAGAGGGGGGGTGAAAAACTGTTTTTT. Translating it yields CASSLERGGEKLFF.

The table lists this clonotype with many counts. The chain is built from TRBV12-3 or TRBV12-4 and TRBJ1-5; TRBD1 is a possible D gene (5 bases). The CDR3 spans 15 residues. With 6 bases removed from V and 3 bases from J, the gap between germline ends came to 15 bases. The CDR3 spells CASRLGRSFNQPQHF. The CDR3, as DNA: TGTGCCAGCAGGTTGGGACGGTCCTTCAATCAGCCCCAGCATTTT.

This clonotype was picked up many times. V and J are TRBV30 and TRBJ1-4; no reliable D call. This CDR3 is built from 12 residues. Germline V gene data show CDR1 as GTSNPN and CDR2 as SVGIG (reference sequence). V was cut by 8 bases and J by 7 bases, with 14 bases left in between. The chain's CDR3 is CALAKRGEKLFF. The CDR3, as DNA: TGTGCCCTCGCGAAGCGCGGTGAAAAACTGTTTTTT.

This chain uses TRBV12-3 or TRBV12-4 with TRBJ1-2; a weak D match, TRBD1 (6 bases). The CDR3 has 14 amino acids. Trimming stripped 5 bases from V and 4 bases from J, with 14 bases between. The DNA for the CDR3 is TGTGCCAGCAGTCGTGTGGGGGCAGGCTATGGCTACACCTTC. As protein: CASSRVGAGYGYTF.

J is TRBJ2-2 and V is TRBV15; D may be TRBD2 (6 bases). This CDR3 is 16 amino acids long. The V and J ends lost 8 bases and 6 bases respectively, with 22 bases between them. Germline V gives CDR1 LNHNV, CDR2 YYDKDF (reference sequence). The chain's CDR3 is CATSRGDSSPAGELFF. The CDR3 nucleotides are TGTGCCACCTCCCGCGGGGACTCGAGCCCCGCCGGGGAGCTGTTTTTT.

The V and J genes are TRBV12-3 or TRBV12-4 and TRBJ1-5; D is unclear. This CDR3 is 13 amino acids long. V shed 3 bases and J shed 3 bases, with 6 bases lying between them. The CDR3 region has the DNA TGTGCCAGCAGTTTTGCCCTCAATCAGCCCCAGCATTTT. It yields the protein CASSFALNQPQHF.

This clonotype was picked up many times. The rearrangement joins TRBV24-1 to TRBJ2-3; tentatively, D is TRBD2 (5 bases). The V end lost 3 bases, the J end lost 0 bases, and 15 bases lay between the germline ends. The CDR3 spans 17 residues. The V gene's germline CDR1 is KGHDR and CDR2 SFDVKD. The CDR3 DNA reads TGTGCCACCAGTGATACGCCTAAGACTAATAGCACAGATACGCAGTATTTT. Protein product: CATSDTPKTNSTDTQYF.

This rearrangement joins TRBV5-1 to TRBJ1-1, with D perhaps TRBD1 (6 bases). CDR3 size: 15 residues. The V end was cut by 1 base, the J end by 4 bases, with 14 bases between. Germline lookup yields CDR1 SGHRS and CDR2 YFSETQ. The CDR3 is CASSLSQGRVTEAFF. The CDR3 DNA sequence: TGCGCCAGCAGCTTGTCCCAGGGGAGGGTCACTGAAGCTTTCTTT.

This clonotype was observed many times. The chain is built from TRBV7-2 and TRBJ2-3; 8 nucleotides align to TRBD2. CDR3 length: 15 amino acids. With V trimmed by 4 bases and J by 5 bases, 8 bases remained unmatched. Looked up from germline, CDR1 is SGHTA and CDR2 is FQGNSA. CDR3 DNA: TGTGCCAGCAGCTCACAAGCGGGGGCCATAGATACGCAGTATTTT. Encoded protein: CASSSQAGAIDTQYF.

This clonotype came up a few times. The chain has TRBV29-1 and TRBJ1-1; D is possibly TRBD1 (5 bases). The CDR3 consists of 16 residues. Germline V gives CDR1 SQVTM, CDR2 ANQGSEA. V lost 1 base and J lost 6, with 21 bases in between. The DNA for the CDR3 is TGCAGCGTTGAAGCAAGGGCAGACTACCTCAGGGCTGAAGCTTTCTTT. Protein: CSVEARADYLRAEAFF.

This sequence joins TRBV12-3 or TRBV12-4 and TRBJ2-3; possibly TRBD2 for D (5 bases). The CDR3 has 13 residues. Deletions cut 6 bases from V and 4 bases from J, with 11 bases between. The CDR3 DNA is TGTGCCAGCAGCTTAATGGGAGCAGATACGCAGTATTTT. Protein: CASSLMGADTQYF.

V gene TRBV29-1 combines with J gene TRBJ2-2; weak D call: TRBD1 (6 bases). V was shortened by 6 bases and J by 6 bases, with 14 bases between the two germline ends. The CDR3 totals 13 residues. Germline CDR1 and CDR2: SQVTM and ANQGSEA. CDR3 DNA sequence: TGCAGCGTGAGGGGGACCAGGGCCGGGGAGCTGTTTTTT. It encodes CSVRGTRAGELFF.

For this clonotype: A much larger clone lies a single base off, so this may be a read error. The chain recombines TRBV11-2 with TRBJ2-1; 7 nucleotides agree with TRBD1. After removal of 0 bases from V and 10 bases from J, the junction contained 6 bases not matched to a gene. The CDR3 runs 14 residues. CDR1 is SGHAT and CDR2 is FQNNGV in the germline V gene. CDR3 region: CASSLDIGGGEQFF. Here the CDR3 DNA reads TGTGCCAGCAGCTTAGATATAGGGGGCGGAGAGCAGTTCTTC.

The chain carries TRBV18 and TRBJ2-1; 14 bases are a match to TRBD2. Trimming cost V 0 bases and J 9 bases; bases outside gene matches: 4. There are 16 residues in the CDR3. Germline values: CDR1 KGHSH, CDR2 LQKENI. The CDR3 reads CASSPPRLAGGREQFF. CDR3 nucleotide sequence: TGTGCCAGCTCACCACCTCGACTAGCGGGGGGGCGTGAGCAGTTCTTC.

This clonotype was picked up many times. This chain uses TRBV2 with TRBJ2-5; unclear D gene. The CDR3 has 11 amino acids. Trimming removed 6 bases at V and 5 bases at J, with 7 bases between. Germline V gene lookup returns CDR1 SNHLY and CDR2 FYNNEI. Written as DNA, the CDR3 is TGTGCCAGCAGCCACACGGAGACCCAGTACTTC. It encodes CASSHTETQYF.

The V gene is TRBV24-1, the J gene TRBJ2-3, with 7 bases lining up with TRBD1. The CDR3 is made up of 17 amino acids. CDR1 KGHDR and CDR2 SFDVKD come from the germline V gene. With V trimmed by 2 bases and J by 1 base, 8 bases remained unmatched. Here the CDR3 reads CATSDWSGTAGTDTQYF. In DNA form, the CDR3 reads TGTGCCACCAGTGATTGGTCCGGGACAGCAGGCACAGATACGCAGTATTTT.

The sample holds many counts of this clonotype. The rearrangement joins TRBV5-1 to TRBJ2-5; D may match TRBD1 or TRBD2 (5 bases each). The germline gives CDR1 SGHRS, CDR2 YFSETQ. CDR3 size: 15 residues. V lost 0 bases and J lost 1, with 10 bases in between. CDR3 in amino acids: CASSLASGTQETQYF. Written as DNA, the CDR3 is TGCGCCAGCAGCTTGGCCTCGGGGACCCAAGAGACCCAGTACTTC.

Only a few counts were recorded for this clonotype. The V and J genes are TRBV9 and TRBJ2-1; possible D gene TRBD2, 6 bases. Germline V CDR1 and CDR2: SGDLS, YYNGEE. Trimming took off 3 bases at V and 12 bases at J, with 16 bases between the two ends. This CDR3 region has 13 residues. CDR3 amino acids: CASSAGTHLGQFF. As DNA, the CDR3 is TGTGCCAGCAGCGCGGGGACTCACCTCGGGCAGTTCTTC.

Details on this clonotype: Its ends do not fully match the called genes, so a read error is possible. This chain links TRBV14 with TRBJ2-1; D is possibly TRBD1 or TRBD2 (5 bases each). Germline CDR1 and CDR2: SGHDN and FVKESK. The CDR3 covers 16 residues. The CDR3 reads CANSQVGDPTYNEQFF. The CDR3 DNA follows: TGTGCCAACAGCCAAGTAGGGGACCCCACCTACAATGAGCAGTTCTTC.

This clonotype was seen at least ten times. The chain recombines TRBV3-1 with TRBJ2-7; 13 bases match TRBD2. The CDR3 covers 15 residues. With 4 bases clipped from V and 2 bases from J, the junction kept 2 bases outside the gene matches. In germline, CDR1 is LGHDT, CDR2 YNNKEL (reference sequence). The CDR3 DNA reads TGTGCCAGCAGCCGAGGACTAGCGGGGGCCTACGAGCAGTACTTC. Residues: CASSRGLAGAYEQYF.

V gene TRBV20-1 combines with J gene TRBJ2-3; unclear D gene. Trimming stripped 3 bases from V and 0 bases from J, with 7 bases between. CDR3 length: 13 amino acids. Germline V lookup: CDR1 DFQATT, CDR2 SNEGSKA (reference sequence). The CDR3 here is CSASLSSTDTQYF. The DNA for the CDR3 is TGCAGTGCTAGTCTGTCTAGCACAGATACGCAGTATTTT.

In this sample, this clonotype turned up many times. The rearrangement uses TRBV20-1 and TRBJ2-3, with TRBD2 matching 8 bases. J gave up 6 bases and V 6 bases, and 11 bases lay outside the gene matches. The germline gives CDR1 DFQATT, CDR2 SNEGSKA (reference sequence). This CDR3 is built from 14 residues. The CDR3: CSARAGGARDTQYF. CDR3 DNA: TGCAGTGCCAGGGCCGGGGGGGCTAGGGATACGCAGTATTTT.